The clone carrying this T cell receptor beta chain was seen ten or more times. This specimen belongs to a study of low-dose radiotherapy and immunotherapy resistance in tumors. Study-level background: Each fraction for Cohort 1 was 0.5 Gy, given every 2 weeks, and the total came to 6.5 Gy. It was 1 Gy per fraction every two weeks that Cohort 2 received, adding up to 13 Gy over 26 weeks. The study administered intravenous cyclophosphamide at 200 mg/m2 every two weeks, one day ahead of radiation and immunotherapy. Aspirin 300 mg, taken orally and daily, was given to patients for four cycles from cycle 1 day 1.

As to time point: after trial treatment. Treatment here: LDRT plus nivolumab, ipilimumab, low-dose cyclophosphamide and aspirin (RACIN trial). The V end lost 8 bases, the J end lost 4 bases, and 8 bases lay between the germline ends. CDR3 length: 12 amino acids. Germline V lookup: CDR1 SEHNR, CDR2 FQNEAQ (reference sequence). cDNA synthesis used a TRAV/TRBV-specific primer set for both chains. PCR amplification of the TCRs was performed with Phusion for 20 to 25 PCR cycles, and it relied on a constant-region primer together with a V-primer adapter. TCRdb used MiXCR to reprocess the reads, holding one entry per CDR3 protein. The repertoire consists of around 84,000 distinct CDR3 sequences, with roughly 17% occurring once and the leading ten covering less than 1.5%.

The rearrangement joins TRBV7-9 to TRBJ2-2, with D hard to call. The receptor comes from a male donor with prostate cancer. The source was PBMCs, collected after low-dose radiotherapy plus immunotherapy. CDR3 residues: CASSIGTGELFF. Written as DNA, the CDR3 is TGTGCCAGCTCCATAGGCACCGGGGAGCTGTTTTTT.